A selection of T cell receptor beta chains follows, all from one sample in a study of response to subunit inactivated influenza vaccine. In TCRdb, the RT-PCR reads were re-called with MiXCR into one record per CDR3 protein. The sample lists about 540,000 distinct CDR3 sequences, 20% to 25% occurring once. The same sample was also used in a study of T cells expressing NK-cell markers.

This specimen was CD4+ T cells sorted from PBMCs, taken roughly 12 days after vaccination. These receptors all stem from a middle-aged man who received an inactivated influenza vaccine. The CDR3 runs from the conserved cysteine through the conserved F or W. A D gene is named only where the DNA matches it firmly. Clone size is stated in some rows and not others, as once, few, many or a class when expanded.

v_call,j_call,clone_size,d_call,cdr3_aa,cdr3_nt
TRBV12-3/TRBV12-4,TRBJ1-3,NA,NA,CASSFKRSGNTIYF,TGTGCCAGCAGTTTTAAGCGCTCTGGAAACACCATATATTTT
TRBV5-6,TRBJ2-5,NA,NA,CASSPDSTAWETQYF,TGTGCCAGCAGCCCTGACTCTACTGCCTGGGAGACCCAGTACTTC
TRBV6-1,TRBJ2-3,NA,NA,CASKKWGDTDTQYF,TGTGCCAGCAAGAAGTGGGGGGACACAGATACGCAGTATTTT
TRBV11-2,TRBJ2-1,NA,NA,CASSSPVMGREQFF,TGTGCCAGCAGCTCTCCCGTAATGGGGCGGGAGCAGTTCTTC
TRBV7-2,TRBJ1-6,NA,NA,CASSFQASGGSPLHF,TGTGCCAGCAGCTTCCAGGCCTCGGGTGGTTCACCCCTCCACTTT
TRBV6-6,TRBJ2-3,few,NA,CASTRTNRNTQYF,TGTGCCAGCACTAGGACAAATCGGAATACGCAGTATTTT
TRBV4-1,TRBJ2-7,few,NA,CASSLRPGYEQYF,TGCGCCAGCAGCCTCAGACCGGGCTACGAGCAGTACTTC
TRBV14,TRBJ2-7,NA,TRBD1,CASSQWDSSYEQYF,TGTGCCAGCAGCCAATGGGACAGCTCCTACGAGCAGTACTTC
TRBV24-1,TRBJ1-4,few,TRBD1,CATSGGNNEKLFF,TGTGCCACCTCAGGGGGGAATAATGAAAAACTGTTTTTT
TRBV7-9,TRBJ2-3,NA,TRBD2,CASSLYGRASHTDTQYF,TGTGCCAGCAGCTTATACGGGAGGGCCTCCCACACAGATACGCAGTATTTT
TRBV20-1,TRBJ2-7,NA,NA,CSARSNVRSLYEQYF,TGCAGTGCTAGATCAAACGTACGAAGCCTCTACGAGCAGTACTTC
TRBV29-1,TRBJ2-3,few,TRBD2,CSVLGLAGVTDTQYF,TGCAGCGTTCTGGGACTAGCGGGAGTCACAGATACGCAGTATTTT
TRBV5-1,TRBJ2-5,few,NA,CASSLGSVRETQYF,TGCGCCAGCAGCTTGGGGTCAGTCCGAGAGACCCAGTACTTC
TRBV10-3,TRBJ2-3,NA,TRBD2,CAIRLSGNPDTQYF,TGTGCCATCAGATTAAGCGGGAACCCAGATACGCAGTATTTT
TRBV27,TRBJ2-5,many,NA,CASSPTSAGLETQYF,TGTGCCAGCAGTCCCACCAGTGCGGGTTTAGAGACCCAGTACTTC
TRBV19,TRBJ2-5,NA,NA,CASRRKTNQETQYF,TGTGCCAGTAGACGTAAGACTAACCAAGAGACCCAGTACTTC
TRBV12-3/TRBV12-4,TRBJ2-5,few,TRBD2,CASRPSGGYTETQYF,TGTGCCAGCAGACCTAGCGGGGGATATACGGAGACCCAGTACTTC
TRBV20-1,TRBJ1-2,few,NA,CSARTPRRRGYTF,TGCAGTGCTAGGACTCCTCGACGGCGAGGCTACACCTTC
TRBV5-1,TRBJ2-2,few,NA,CASSLAGRSTGELFF,TGCGCCAGCAGCTTGGCAGGGAGGAGCACCGGGGAGCTGTTTTTT
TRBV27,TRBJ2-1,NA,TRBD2,CASSSLPASGGSSYNEQFF,TGTGCCAGCAGTTCTCTCCCCGCTAGCGGGGGGTCCTCCTACAATGAGCAGTTCTTC
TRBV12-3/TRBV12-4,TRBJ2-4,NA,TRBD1,CASSAGTVKNIQYF,TGTGCCAGCAGTGCCGGGACAGTAAAAAACATTCAGTACTTC
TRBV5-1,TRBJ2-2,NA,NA,CVSSLAKGGLNTGELFF,TGCGTCAGCAGCTTGGCCAAGGGTGGTTTGAACACCGGGGAGCTGTTTTTT
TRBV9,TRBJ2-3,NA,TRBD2,CASSVDGLAGVKDTQYF,TGTGCCAGCAGCGTAGACGGACTAGCGGGAGTTAAAGATACGCAGTATTTT
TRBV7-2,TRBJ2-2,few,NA,CASSSERGTGELFF,TGTGCCAGCAGCTCGGAGAGGGGCACCGGGGAGCTGTTTTTT
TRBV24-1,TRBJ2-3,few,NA,CATSDLVGGSTYTQYF,TGTGCCACCAGTGATTTGGTTGGCGGTAGCACATATACGCAGTATTTT
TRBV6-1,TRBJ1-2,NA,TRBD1,CASSDRTGTGDYGYTF,TGTGCCAGCAGCGACCGGACAGGGACGGGGGACTATGGCTACACCTTC
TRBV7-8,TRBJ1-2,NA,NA,CASSRARTPNYGYTF,TGTGCCAGCAGCCGTGCCAGGACCCCTAACTATGGCTACACCTTC
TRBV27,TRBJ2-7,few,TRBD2,CASSLSVAGVGYEQYF,TGTGCCAGCAGTTTATCCGTAGCGGGGGTCGGCTACGAGCAGTACTTC